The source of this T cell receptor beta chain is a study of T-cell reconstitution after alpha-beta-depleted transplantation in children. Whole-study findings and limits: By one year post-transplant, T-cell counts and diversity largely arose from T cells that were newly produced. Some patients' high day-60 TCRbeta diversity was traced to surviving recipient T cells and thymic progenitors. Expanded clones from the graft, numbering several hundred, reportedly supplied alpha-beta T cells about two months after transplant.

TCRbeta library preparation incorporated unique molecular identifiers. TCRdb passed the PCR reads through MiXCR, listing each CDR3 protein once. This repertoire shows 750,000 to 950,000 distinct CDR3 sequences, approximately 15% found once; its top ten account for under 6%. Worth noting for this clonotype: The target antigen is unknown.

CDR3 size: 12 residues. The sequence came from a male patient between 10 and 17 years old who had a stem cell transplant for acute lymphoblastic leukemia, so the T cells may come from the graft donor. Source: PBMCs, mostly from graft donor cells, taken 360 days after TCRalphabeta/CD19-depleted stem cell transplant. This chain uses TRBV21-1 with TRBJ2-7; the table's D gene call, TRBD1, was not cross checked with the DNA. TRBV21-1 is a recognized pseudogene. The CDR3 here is CASSTEQGEQYF. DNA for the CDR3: TGTGCCAGCAGCACAGAACAGGGCGAGCAGTACTTC.